The 19 T cell receptor beta chains listed next were all sequenced from one sample in a study of shared clonotypes between healthy human individuals. Here immunoSEQ multiplex PCR was the method, and the copy in TCRdb shows in-frame clones only, minus some. The data hold hundreds of thousands of clones, with approximately 79% observed a single time. Sample: memory CD4+ T cells sorted from blood. The subset was: CD45RA-negative fraction. All receptors derive from a woman aged 25 to 45 in good health.

The V gene is TRBV5-1, the J gene TRBJ2-5, with D unresolved. This CDR3 region has 12 residues. Germline V lookup: CDR1 SGHRS, CDR2 YFSETQ. With 4 bases removed from V and 3 bases from J, the gap between germline ends came to 7 bases. The CDR3 region has the DNA TGCGCCAGCAGCCGCCCAAAAGAGACCCAGTACTTC. This encodes CASSRPKETQYF.

This clone was picked up many times. V usage is TRBV28 and J usage is TRBJ1-1; 7 nucleotides agree with TRBD1. The germline V gene has CDR1 MDHEN and CDR2 SYDVKM. Trimming removed 7 bases from V and 0 bases from J; junction bases left unmatched: 5. There are 14 residues in the CDR3. CDR3 region: CASTSDRLNTEAFF. The CDR3 DNA sequence: TGTGCCAGCACTTCGGACAGGTTGAACACTGAAGCTTTCTTT.

A word on this clone: It differs at one base from a far larger clone, so likely a read error. The chain uses TRBV6-6 and TRBJ2-7; D not resolved. The CDR3 totals 11 residues. The germline V gene encodes CDR1 MNHNY and CDR2 SVGAGI (reference sequence). Trimming left V 5 bases short and J 3 bases short, with 5 bases between. CDR3 loop: CASSHNYEQYF. DNA of the CDR3: TGTGCCAGCAGTCACAACTACGAGCAGTACTTC.

This clone turned up a few times. The gene calls are TRBV9 and TRBJ2-2, with no clear D. The V and J ends lost 0 bases and 3 bases respectively, with 9 bases between them. The CDR3 has 15 residues. The germline V gene has CDR1 SGDLS and CDR2 YYNGEE. This chain's CDR3 is CASSVGAGYTGELFF. For the CDR3, the DNA is TGTGCCAGCAGCGTAGGGGCCGGATACACCGGGGAGCTGTTTTTT.

The chain links TRBV9 to TRBJ2-7; D uncertain. There are 12 residues in the CDR3. Germline V CDR1 and CDR2: SGDLS, YYNGEE. Trimming stripped 4 bases from V and 7 bases from J, with 12 bases between. The CDR3 loop is CASSFLSGEQYF. CDR3 coding DNA: TGTGCCAGCAGCTTCCTTTCCGGGGAGCAGTACTTC.

V and J are TRBV6-5 and TRBJ1-1; D is uncertain. The germline V gene has CDR1 MNHEY and CDR2 SVGAGI. V lost 2 bases and J 5 bases, leaving 12 bases between the germline ends. This CDR3 has 14 residues. The CDR3 loop reads CASSYGGSETEAFF. CDR3 DNA: TGTGCCAGCAGTTACGGAGGGAGTGAGACTGAAGCTTTCTTT.

This clone has a single count. The chain has TRBV28 and TRBJ2-7, with D hard to call. The CDR3 spans 12 residues. V lost 8 bases and J 7 bases, leaving 15 bases between the germline ends. Per the germline V gene, CDR1 is MDHEN and CDR2 is SYDVKM. The CDR3 DNA sequence: TGTGCCAGCTGGACCTTCCGTGGGGAGCAGTACTTC. This sequence encodes CASWTFRGEQYF.

The J gene is TRBJ1-3, the V gene TRBV7-8; D is unclear. The germline V and J ends were trimmed by 1 base and 3 bases, with 16 bases remaining between them. This CDR3 is 17 amino acids long. Germline V gene data show CDR1 as SGHVS and CDR2 as FQNEAQ. The CDR3 here is CASSLGSRELFGNTIYF. In DNA form, the CDR3 reads TGTGCCAGCAGCTTAGGGTCGAGGGAACTCTTTGGAAACACCATATATTTT.

Notes on this clone: Other DNA sequences of this sample code for an identical CDR3. The chain joins TRBV4-1 to TRBJ1-2; D is ambiguous. The CDR3 is made up of 14 amino acids. V was shortened by 1 base and J by 2 bases, with 8 bases between the two germline ends. Looked up from germline, CDR1 is MGHRA and CDR2 is YSYEKL. This CDR3 is CASSQGTANYGYTF. The CDR3 DNA is TGCGCCAGCAGCCAAGGGACGGCGAACTATGGCTACACCTTC.

This clone was detected many times. This chain connects TRBV5-1 to TRBJ1-1; no firm D call. Trimming pared 4 bases from V and 4 bases from J, leaving 14 bases between. The germline V gene encodes CDR1 SGHRS and CDR2 YFSETQ. The CDR3 runs to 14 residues. The DNA for the CDR3 is TGCGCCAGCAGCCCTGGAGTGGAGGGCACTGAAGCTTTCTTT. Translation gives CASSPGVEGTEAFF.

The gene calls are TRBV5-1 and TRBJ2-7; TRBD1 or TRBD2 may be the D gene (5 bases each). Germline V gene data show CDR1 as SGHRS and CDR2 as YFSETQ. The CDR3 contains 17 residues. V was cut by 7 bases and J by 6 bases, with 29 bases left in between. CDR3 DNA: TGCGCCAGCTCCCCCTCAATCGGGGCACTAGTCCGGGTCGAGCAGTACTTC. It encodes CASSPSIGALVRVEQYF.

V gene TRBV6-5 combines with J gene TRBJ1-6; D call uncertain. There are 12 residues in the CDR3. Per the germline V gene, CDR1 is MNHEY and CDR2 is SVGAGI. V dropped 2 bases and J dropped 5 bases, with 1 base sitting between them. CDR3 sequence: CASSYHNSPLHF. CDR3 DNA sequence: TGTGCCAGCAGTTACCATAATTCACCCCTCCACTTT.

J is TRBJ1-2 and V is TRBV2; 8 bases are shared with TRBD1. Germline lookup yields CDR1 SNHLY and CDR2 FYNNEI. The CDR3 totals 13 residues. V lost 7 bases and J lost 7; bases outside the gene matches: 8. This chain's CDR3 is CASTETGVAGYTF. The CDR3 DNA sequence: TGTGCCAGCACCGAGACAGGGGTGGCTGGCTACACCTTC.

Regarding this clone: At the DNA level, this CDR3 is encoded by other sequences in the same sample as well. J is TRBJ2-5 and V is TRBV29-1; a possible D gene is TRBD1 (6 bases). Trimming pared 3 bases from V and 5 bases from J, leaving 10 bases between. The CDR3 is 12 amino acids. The germline V gene has CDR1 SQVTM and CDR2 ANQGSEA. The CDR3 reads CSVDSGVETQYF. Here the CDR3 DNA reads TGCAGCGTTGACTCAGGGGTGGAGACCCAGTACTTC.

The chain carries TRBV19 and TRBJ2-3, with a possible D match to TRBD1 (5 bases). The germline V gene has CDR1 LNHDA and CDR2 SQIVND (reference sequence). Trimming cost V 5 bases and J 2 bases, with 14 bases left between them. The length of the CDR3 is 15 residues. In nucleotides, the CDR3 is TGTGCCAGTAGTTCAGGGTCCGGCAACACAGATACGCAGTATTTT. Translation: CASSSGSGNTDTQYF.

The chain is built from TRBV9 and TRBJ2-5; TRBD2 agrees at 9 bases. V dropped 3 bases and J dropped 1; count of bases not matched to a gene: 4. The CDR3 runs to 15 residues. CDR1 is SGDLS and CDR2 is YYNGEE in the germline V gene. This CDR3 is CASSASGNLQETQYF. The CDR3 DNA follows: TGTGCCAGCAGCGCTAGCGGGAACCTCCAAGAGACCCAGTACTTC. Full variable domain (missing parts from reference TRBV9 and TRBJ2-5): DSGVTQTPKHLITATGQRVTLRCSPRSGDLSVYWYQQSLDQGLQFLIQYYNGEERAKGNILERFSAQQFPDLHSELNLSSLELGDSALYFCASSASGNLQETQYFGPGTRLLVL.

The J gene is TRBJ1-4, the V gene TRBV10-3; no clear D. Germline CDR1 ENHRY, CDR2 SYGVKD. V shed 3 bases and J shed 0 bases, with 8 bases lying between them. The CDR3 totals 15 residues. The CDR3 region has the DNA TGTGCCATCAGTGATCGGGGTGCAACTAATGAAAAACTGTTTTTT. Its protein product is CAISDRGATNEKLFF.

The V and J genes are TRBV5-1 and TRBJ2-3; D not certain. Germline V CDR1 and CDR2: SGHRS, YFSETQ. Trimming took off 0 bases at V and 2 bases at J, with 22 bases between the two ends. The length of the CDR3 is 19 residues. The CDR3 loop reads CASSLEPIHTGEVTDTQYF. CDR3 bases: TGCGCCAGCAGCTTGGAGCCCATACATACCGGTGAGGTCACAGATACGCAGTATTTT.

The chain couples TRBV5-1 to TRBJ2-5; the D gene is possibly TRBD2 (5 bases). Between the trimmed V and J ends, which lost 6 bases and 7 bases, there was a span of 16 bases. The germline CDR1 and CDR2 sequences are SGHRS and YFSETQ. This CDR3 has 13 residues. This CDR3 is CASTQLDLGTQYF. CDR3 sequence (DNA): TGCGCCAGCACCCAACTAGACCTCGGGACCCAGTACTTC. The whole variable domain, filled in from reference TRBV5-1 and TRBJ2-5, reads KAGVTQTPRYLIKTRGQQVTLSCSPISGHRSVSWYQQTPGQGLQFLFEYFSETQRNKGNFPGRFSGRQFSNSRSEMNVSTLELGDSALYLCASTQLDLGTQYFGPGTRLLVL.